This T cell receptor beta chain was identified in a study of regulatory T cells in long-lasting Graves disease. The germline gives CDR1 SGHRS, CDR2 YFSETQ. The CDR3 is 13 residues long. Trimming took off 0 bases at V and 3 bases at J, with 7 bases between the two ends. Both iRepertoire HTBI primers and Arm-PCR of CDR3 regions were used to build the TCR beta libraries. TCRdb ran MiXCR on the multiplex PCR reads and lists one entry per CDR3 protein. Altogether fewer than 650,000 distinct CDR3 sequences are present, approximately 16% being singletons, with the ten largest covering approximately 12%. This clonotype was counted at least ten times. Time point in this sample: newly diagnosed GD, antithyroid drugs for less than 3 months. There was RNA extracted from PBMCs, and the TCR library was made from it. Under American Thyroid Association guidelines, Graves' disease was diagnosed. The sample was also reused in another study, on T cells in Graves' hyperthyroidism and ophthalmopathy.

The sequencing here drew on peripheral blood mononuclear cells (PBMCs), taken at new diagnosis, from a patient treated with antithyroid drugs. The chain couples TRBV5-1 to TRBJ2-7; D gene uncertain. The origin of this receptor is a man aged 18 to 30 with Graves disease. The CDR3 region has the DNA TGCGCCAGCAGCTTGGTGGGGATCTACGAGCAGTACTTC. Translation gives CASSLVGIYEQYF.